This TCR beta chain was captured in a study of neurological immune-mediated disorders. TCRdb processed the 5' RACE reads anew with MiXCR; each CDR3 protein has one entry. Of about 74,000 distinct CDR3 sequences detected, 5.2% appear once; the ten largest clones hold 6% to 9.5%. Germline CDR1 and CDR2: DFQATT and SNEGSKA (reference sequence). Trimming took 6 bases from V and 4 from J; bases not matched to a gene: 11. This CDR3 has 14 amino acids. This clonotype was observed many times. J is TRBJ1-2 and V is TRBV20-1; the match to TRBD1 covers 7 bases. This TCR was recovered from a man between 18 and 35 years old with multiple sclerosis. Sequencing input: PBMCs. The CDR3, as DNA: TGCAGTGCCCCGAGGGGGCCTATAGTCTATGGCTACACCTTC. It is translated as CSAPRGPIVYGYTF.